The TCR beta chain described here comes from a study of blood T cell repertoires in COVID-19. Germline V gives CDR1 SGHTA, CDR2 FQGNSA. The CDR3 loop spans 18 amino acids. Trimming cost V 5 bases and J 6 bases; bases outside gene matches: 15. Generated by immunoSEQ multiplex PCR, the TCRdb table keeps only in-frame clones and is missing some. This sample has roughly 300,000 clones; under 95% occur once, and the top ten carry about 2.3%. Allocation to cohorts depended on clinical history reported by the participants. This clonotype was sampled from a woman in her thirties or forties with acute COVID-19. The rearrangement uses TRBV7-2 and TRBJ2-2; 10 bases align to TRBD2. Input material: PBMCs or T cells enriched from blood (not recorded which). As DNA, the CDR3 is TGTGCCAGCAGCCGCCCGTCAAGCGGGGGGGGAGACCCCGGGGAGCTGTTTTTT. Translation: CASSRPSSGGGDPGELFF.